These T cell receptor beta chains were read from a single sample in a study of T-cell memory formation after mild COVID-19. TCRdb reprocessed the 5' RACE reads with MiXCR, giving one entry per CDR3 protein. The sample comprises fewer than 400,000 distinct CDR3 sequences, 10% to 15% of which are singletons, and around a fifth rests with the top ten. The specimen sequenced was PBMCs or a T cell subset sorted from them (not recorded which). The receptors were sampled from a young man who had mild COVID-19 (a few samples of this study predate the infection). Cell type and time point are not known. Both conserved end residues are part of each CDR3. Fields, in order: V gene, CDR3 length, D gene, clone size, J gene, CDR3 protein, CDR3 DNA. A D gene is named only where the DNA matches it firmly. Only some rows state a clone size, as once, few, many or a class for expanded clones.

TRBV7-2	16	-	many	TRBJ2-1	CASSLARLEGENEQFF	TGTGCCAGCAGCTTAGCCCGTCTAGAAGGTGAGAATGAGCAGTTCTTC
TRBV7-3	12	TRBD1	few	TRBJ2-1	CASSSRTGSRVF	TGTGCCAGCAGCTCACGGACAGGGTCGCGAGTTTTC
TRBV4-1	16	-	few	TRBJ1-5	CASSQDHGSLNQPQHF	TGCGCCAGCAGCCAAGATCACGGTTCCCTTAATCAGCCCCAGCATTTT
TRBV7-9	17	-	few	TRBJ2-4	CASSSSIGHQGYNIQYF	TGTGCCAGCTCTTCTTCTATAGGCCACCAGGGTTATAACATTCAGTACTTC
TRBV6-1	14	-	many	TRBJ1-1	CASSIRAPNTEAFF	TGTGCCAGCAGTATACGGGCTCCGAACACTGAAGCTTTCTTT
TRBV18	15	-	many	TRBJ2-7	CASSPTMGSSYEQYF	TGTGCCAGCTCACCGACGATGGGAAGCTCCTACGAGCAGTACTTC
TRBV12-3/TRBV12-4	12	-	few	TRBJ1-4	CASTTAGEKLFF	TGTGCCAGCACCACTGCCGGGGAAAAACTGTTTTTT
TRBV20-1	12	-	-	TRBJ2-1	CSASGQPNEQFF	TGCAGTGCTAGCGGACAGCCCAATGAGCAGTTCTTC
TRBV2	15	-	-	TRBJ2-7	CASSEIGTPFYEQYF	TGTGCCAGCAGTGAAATCGGCACTCCGTTTTACGAGCAGTACTTC
TRBV5-1	14	TRBD2	few	TRBJ2-1	CASRDLAGANEQFF	TGCGCCAGCAGGGACCTAGCGGGGGCAAATGAGCAGTTCTTC
TRBV7-9	13	-	many	TRBJ1-1	CASSSSGNTEAFF	TGTGCCAGCAGCTCCTCCGGGAACACTGAAGCTTTCTTT
TRBV7-6	15	TRBD2	-	TRBJ2-4	CASSSTSGRGDIQYF	TGTGCCAGCAGCTCCACGTCCGGGCGGGGGGACATTCAGTACTTC
TRBV5-4	16	-	few	TRBJ2-5	CASSLAGRALAETQYF	TGTGCCAGCAGCTTGGCCGGGAGAGCTCTCGCAGAGACCCAGTACTTC
TRBV5-6	14	-	-	TRBJ2-2	CASSLGHRSGELFF	TGTGCCAGCAGCTTGGGACACCGGTCCGGGGAGCTGTTTTTT
TRBV7-9	15	TRBD1	-	TRBJ1-2	CASSLYRGMDYGYTF	TGTGCCAGCAGCTTGTACAGGGGGATGGACTATGGCTACACCTTC
TRBV10-3	11	-	few	TRBJ2-1	CAIRRYNEQFF	TGTGCCATCAGGAGATACAATGAGCAGTTCTTC
TRBV20-1	15	TRBD1	many	TRBJ1-2	CSAPTGGSANYGYTF	TGCAGTGCCCCCACAGGGGGCTCAGCTAACTATGGCTACACCTTC
TRBV7-2	14	TRBD1	few	TRBJ2-5	CASSRTGGGETQYF	TGTGCCAGCAGCCGGACAGGGGGAGGAGAGACCCAGTACTTC
TRBV28	16	TRBD2	many	TRBJ2-1	CASSLGLAGGPDEQFF	TGTGCCAGCAGTTTAGGCTTAGCGGGGGGGCCCGATGAGCAGTTCTTC
TRBV5-1	16	TRBD2	few	TRBJ2-3	CASSYSGGLGGDTQYF	TGCGCCAGCAGCTATAGCGGGGGACTCGGGGGAGATACGCAGTATTTT
TRBV12-3/TRBV12-4	12	-	-	TRBJ1-2	CASTHVAYGYTF	TGTGCCAGCACCCACGTGGCCTATGGCTACACCTTC
TRBV7-8	18	TRBD2	many	TRBJ2-1	CASSPRIAGIYSYNEQFF	TGTGCCAGCAGCCCCCGGATAGCGGGGATTTACTCCTACAATGAGCAGTTCTTC
TRBV7-9	13	TRBD2	few	TRBJ2-1	CASSMGLYNEQFF	TGTGCCAGCAGCATGGGACTATACAATGAGCAGTTCTTC
TRBV20-1	15	-	-	TRBJ2-1	CSARGRDSLRNEQFF	TGCAGTGCTAGAGGTAGGGACTCCCTAAGGAATGAGCAGTTCTTC
TRBV5-8	16	TRBD1	-	TRBJ2-1	CASSMLQGAFRHEQFF	TGTGCCAGCAGCATGTTACAGGGGGCGTTCAGGCATGAGCAGTTCTTC
TRBV12-3/TRBV12-4	12	-	-	TRBJ2-5	CASSFVYETQYF	TGTGCCAGCAGTTTTGTGTACGAGACCCAGTACTTC
TRBV19	13	TRBD1	-	TRBJ2-5	CASAGTAQETQYF	TGTGCCAGTGCCGGGACAGCTCAAGAGACCCAGTACTTC
TRBV6-5	16	-	-	TRBJ1-1	CASSYSEYMIAGEAFF	TGTGCCAGCAGTTACTCGGAATACATGATCGCGGGAGAAGCTTTCTTT
TRBV4-1	16	-	-	TRBJ1-6	CASSQGPFSYNSPLHF	TGCGCCAGCAGCCAAGGACCCTTCTCCTATAATTCACCCCTCCACTTT
TRBV6-6	14	-	-	TRBJ1-2	CASSGFRLLYGYTF	TGTGCCAGCAGTGGGTTTCGTTTACTGTATGGCTACACCTTC
TRBV5-4	16	TRBD1	few	TRBJ1-2	CATEGDDRGIVYGYTF	TGTGCCACTGAGGGGGACGACAGGGGCATTGTCTATGGCTACACCTTC
TRBV7-3	16	-	-	TRBJ2-3	CASSPPGGGSTDTQYF	TGTGCCAGCAGCCCACCAGGAGGGGGAAGCACAGATACGCAGTATTTT
TRBV6-6	14	-	many	TRBJ1-1	CASSLLWSNTEAFF	TGTGCCAGCAGTTTACTCTGGTCGAACACTGAAGCTTTCTTT
TRBV6-5	14	TRBD1	few	TRBJ2-1	CASTTGQSYNEQFF	TGTGCCAGCACCACGGGACAGTCCTACAATGAGCAGTTCTTC
TRBV12-3/TRBV12-4	14	-	-	TRBJ2-2	CASSYRRNTGELFF	TGTGCCAGCAGTTATCGGAGAAACACCGGGGAGCTGTTTTTT
TRBV4-3	17	-	many	TRBJ2-3	CASSQDGYLKPTDTQYF	TGCGCCAGCAGCCAAGACGGATATCTTAAACCCACAGATACGCAGTATTTT
TRBV20-1	14	-	-	TRBJ2-2	CSAKPGINTGELFF	TGCAGTGCTAAACCGGGGATTAACACCGGGGAGCTGTTTTTT
TRBV5-6	13	-	-	TRBJ2-1	CASSLLPQIASLF	TGTGCCAGCAGCTTGCTCCCGCAAATCGCGTCGCTCTTC
TRBV7-3	15	-	few	TRBJ2-6	CASSSRGAGANVLTF	TGTGCCAGCAGCTCAAGGGGGGCTGGGGCCAACGTCCTGACTTTC
TRBV5-1	15	TRBD1	-	TRBJ2-7	CASRPTQGAVGEQYF	TGCGCCAGCAGACCAACACAGGGGGCCGTCGGCGAGCAGTACTTC
TRBV5-1	15	TRBD1	-	TRBJ1-2	CASSVGQGPNYGYTF	TGCGCCAGCAGCGTAGGACAGGGCCCCAACTATGGCTACACCTTC
TRBV5-1	11	-	many	TRBJ1-1	CASIEDTEAFF	TGCGCCAGCATTGAGGACACTGAAGCTTTCTTT
TRBV4-1	16	TRBD2	many	TRBJ2-1	CASSNGGALPGNEQFF	TGCGCCAGCAGCAACGGGGGGGCCTTACCTGGGAATGAGCAGTTCTTC
TRBV3-1	15	-	few	TRBJ2-2	CASSQAGVDTGELFF	TGTGCCAGCAGCCAAGCGGGGGTAGACACCGGGGAGCTGTTTTTT